The TCR beta chain described here comes from a study of blood T cell repertoires in COVID-19. Whole-study context: The study drew acute and convalescent COVID-19 samples from the United States, Italy and Spain. PBMCs, B-cell-depleted T cells, or T cells were the source of the cDNA or gDNA that made up the material.

Methods used by the authors: Nucleated cell number was recorded as an estimate derived from reference gene primer amplification. Method: immunoSEQ multiplex PCR; TCRdb's copy keeps in-frame clones and lacks some. V and J calls and clone size are as listed in that table; D and trimming were resolved from the DNA. The table includes about 340,000 clones, around 87% detected once. Enrollment of patients from Seattle took place during active infection, with longitudinal follow-up. This CDR3 contains 14 residues. The germline gives CDR1 MNHEY, CDR2 SMNVEV (reference sequence). Trimming took off 3 bases at V and 8 bases at J, with 16 bases between the two ends. This clone was detected once.

The chain has TRBV27 and TRBJ1-2; the D gene is possibly TRBD1 (6 bases). This TCR was sampled from a woman aged 45-65 years with COVID-19, enrolled during active disease. What was sequenced was peripheral blood. The CDR3 nucleotides read TGTGCCAGCAGTTTCAGGGGCGAACTGTGGGGCTACACCTTC. This codes for CASSFRGELWGYTF.